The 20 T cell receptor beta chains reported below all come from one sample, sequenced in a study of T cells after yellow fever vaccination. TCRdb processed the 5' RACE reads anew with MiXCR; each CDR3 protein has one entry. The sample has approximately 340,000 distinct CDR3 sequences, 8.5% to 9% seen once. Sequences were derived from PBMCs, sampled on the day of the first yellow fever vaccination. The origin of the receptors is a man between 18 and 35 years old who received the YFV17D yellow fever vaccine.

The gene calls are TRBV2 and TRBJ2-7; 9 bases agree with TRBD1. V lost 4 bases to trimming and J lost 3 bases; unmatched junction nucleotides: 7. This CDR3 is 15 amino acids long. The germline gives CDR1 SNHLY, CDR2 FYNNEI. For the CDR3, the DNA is TGTGCCAGCAGTGCGGGGGGACAGGGTTACTACGAGCAGTACGTC. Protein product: CASSAGGQGYYEQYV.

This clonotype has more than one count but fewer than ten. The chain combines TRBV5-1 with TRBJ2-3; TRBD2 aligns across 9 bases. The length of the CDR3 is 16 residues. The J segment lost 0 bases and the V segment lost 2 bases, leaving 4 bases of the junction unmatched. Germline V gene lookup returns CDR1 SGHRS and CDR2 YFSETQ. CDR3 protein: CASSFTTSGSTDTQYF. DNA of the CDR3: TGCGCCAGCAGCTTCACGACTAGCGGTAGCACAGATACGCAGTATTTT.

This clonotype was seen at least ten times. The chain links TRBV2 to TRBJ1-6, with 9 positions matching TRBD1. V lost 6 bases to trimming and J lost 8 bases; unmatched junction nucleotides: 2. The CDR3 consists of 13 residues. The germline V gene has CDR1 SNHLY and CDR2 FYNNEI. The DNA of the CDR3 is TGTGCCAGCAGGCGGGACAGGGATTCACCCCTCCACTTT. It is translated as CASRRDRDSPLHF.

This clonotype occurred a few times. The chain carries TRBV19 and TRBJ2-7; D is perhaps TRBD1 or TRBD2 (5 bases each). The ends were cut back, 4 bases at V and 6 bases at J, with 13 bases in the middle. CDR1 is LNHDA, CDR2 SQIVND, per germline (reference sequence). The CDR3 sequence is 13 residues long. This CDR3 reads CASSTDLGVEQYF. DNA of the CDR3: TGTGCCAGTAGTACCGATTTGGGGGTCGAGCAGTACTTC.

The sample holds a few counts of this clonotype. CDR3 sequence reads: CASSQRWGSYEQYV. Written as DNA, the CDR3 is TGTGCCAGCAGTCAGCGGTGGGGGTCCTACGAGCAGTACGTC. The V gene is TRBV28, the J gene TRBJ2-7; D assignment may be TRBD1 or TRBD2 (5 bases each). The CDR3 has 14 residues. Germline lookup yields CDR1 MDHEN and CDR2 SYDVKM. The V end was cut by 5 bases, the J end by 1 base, with 12 bases between.

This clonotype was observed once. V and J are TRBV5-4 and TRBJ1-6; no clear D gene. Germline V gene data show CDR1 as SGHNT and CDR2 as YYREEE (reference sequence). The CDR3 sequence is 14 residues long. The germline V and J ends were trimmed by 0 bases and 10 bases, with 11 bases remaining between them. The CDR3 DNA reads TGTGCCAGCAGCTTGGGGGGTGGGGAATCACCCCTCCACTTT. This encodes CASSLGGGESPLHF.

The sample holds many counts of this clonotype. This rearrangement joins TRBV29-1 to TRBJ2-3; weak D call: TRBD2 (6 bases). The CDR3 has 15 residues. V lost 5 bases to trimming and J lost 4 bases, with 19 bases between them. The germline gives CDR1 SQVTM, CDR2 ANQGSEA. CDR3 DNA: TGCAGCGTTAGCCTCGGGGGAACGGCAGCAGATACGCAGTATTTT. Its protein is CSVSLGGTAADTQYF.

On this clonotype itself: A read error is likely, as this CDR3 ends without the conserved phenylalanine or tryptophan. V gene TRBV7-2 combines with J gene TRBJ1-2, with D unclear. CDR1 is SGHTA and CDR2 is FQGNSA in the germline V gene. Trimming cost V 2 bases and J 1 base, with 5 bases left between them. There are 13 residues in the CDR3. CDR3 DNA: TGTGCCAGCAGCTTACAGCGTAACTATGGCTACACCTTG. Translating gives CASSLQRNYGYTL.

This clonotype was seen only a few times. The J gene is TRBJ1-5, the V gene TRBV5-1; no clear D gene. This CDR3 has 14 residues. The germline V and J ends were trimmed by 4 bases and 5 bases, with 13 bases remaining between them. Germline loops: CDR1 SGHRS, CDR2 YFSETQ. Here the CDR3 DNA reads TGCGCCAGCAGCCCATGGTCCGTCGATCAGCCCCAGCATTTT. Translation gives CASSPWSVDQPQHF.

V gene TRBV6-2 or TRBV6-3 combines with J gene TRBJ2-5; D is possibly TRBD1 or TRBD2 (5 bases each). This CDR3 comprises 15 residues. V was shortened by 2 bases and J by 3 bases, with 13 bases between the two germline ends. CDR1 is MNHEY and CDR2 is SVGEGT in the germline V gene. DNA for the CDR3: TGTGCCAGCAGTTACCCCCAGGGACGGGAAGAGACCCAGTACTTC. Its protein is CASSYPQGREETQYF.

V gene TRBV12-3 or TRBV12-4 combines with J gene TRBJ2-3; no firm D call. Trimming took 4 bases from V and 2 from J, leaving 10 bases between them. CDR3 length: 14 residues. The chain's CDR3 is CASSYDGTTDTQYF. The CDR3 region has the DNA TGTGCCAGCAGTTATGACGGAACCACAGATACGCAGTATTTT.

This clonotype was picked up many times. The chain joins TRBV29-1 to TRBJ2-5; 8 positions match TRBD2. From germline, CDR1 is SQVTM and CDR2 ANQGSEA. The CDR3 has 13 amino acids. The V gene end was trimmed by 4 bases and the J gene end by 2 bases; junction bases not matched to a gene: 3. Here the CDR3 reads CSVGGGGQETQYF. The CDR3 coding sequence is TGCAGCGTTGGGGGCGGGGGGCAAGAGACCCAGTACTTC.

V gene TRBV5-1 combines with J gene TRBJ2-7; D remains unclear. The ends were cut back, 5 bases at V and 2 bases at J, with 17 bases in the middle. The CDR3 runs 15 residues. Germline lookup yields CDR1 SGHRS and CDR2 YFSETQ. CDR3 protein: CASSVLAHETYEQYF. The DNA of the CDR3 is TGCGCCAGCAGTGTTCTCGCGCACGAAACCTACGAGCAGTACTTC.

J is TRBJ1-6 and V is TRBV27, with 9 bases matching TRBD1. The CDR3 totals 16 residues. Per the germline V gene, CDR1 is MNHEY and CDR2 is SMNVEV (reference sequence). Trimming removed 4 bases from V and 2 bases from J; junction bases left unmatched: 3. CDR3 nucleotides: TGTGCCAGCAGTTCTCGGACAGGGGCCTATAATTCACCCCTCCACTTT. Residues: CASSSRTGAYNSPLHF.

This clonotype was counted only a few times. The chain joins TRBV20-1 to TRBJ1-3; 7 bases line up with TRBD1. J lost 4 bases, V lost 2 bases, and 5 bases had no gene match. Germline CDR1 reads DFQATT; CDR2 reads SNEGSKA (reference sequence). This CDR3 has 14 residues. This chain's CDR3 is CSARPKGAGNTIYF. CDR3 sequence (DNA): TGCAGTGCTAGACCTAAGGGGGCGGGAAACACCATATATTTT.

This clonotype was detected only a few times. The CDR3 region is CASSSDTRVIPYEQYF. The CDR3 DNA reads as TGTGCCAGCAGCTCCGATACCAGGGTGATTCCCTACGAGCAGTACTTC. The rearrangement joins TRBV11-2 to TRBJ2-7; possible D gene TRBD1, 5 bases. The CDR3 has 16 residues. Germline CDR1 SGHAT, CDR2 FQNNGV. Between the trimmed V and J ends, which lost 4 bases and 2 bases, there was a span of 18 bases.

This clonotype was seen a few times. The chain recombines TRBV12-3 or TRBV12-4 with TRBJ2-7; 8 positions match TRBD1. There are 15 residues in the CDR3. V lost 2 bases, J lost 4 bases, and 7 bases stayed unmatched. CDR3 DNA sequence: TGTGCCAGCAGTTTACCGGGACAGGCGCTATACGAGCAGTACTTC. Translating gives CASSLPGQALYEQYF.

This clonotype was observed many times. CDR3: CSARDRRGNQPQHF. The CDR3 nucleotides are TGCAGTGCTAGAGATCGGAGGGGCAATCAGCCCCAGCATTTT. This chain joins TRBV20-1 and TRBJ1-5; D not certain. Trimming took off 0 bases at V and 2 bases at J, with 8 bases between the two ends. The CDR3 length is 14 residues. The germline CDR1 and CDR2 sequences are DFQATT and SNEGSKA (reference sequence).

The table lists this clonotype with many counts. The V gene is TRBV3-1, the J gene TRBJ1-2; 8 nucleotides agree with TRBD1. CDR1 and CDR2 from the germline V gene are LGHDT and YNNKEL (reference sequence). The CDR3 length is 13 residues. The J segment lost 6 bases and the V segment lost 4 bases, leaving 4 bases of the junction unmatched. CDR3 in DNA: TGTGCCAGCAGCCGAGGACAGGGCGATGGCTACACCTTC. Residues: CASSRGQGDGYTF.

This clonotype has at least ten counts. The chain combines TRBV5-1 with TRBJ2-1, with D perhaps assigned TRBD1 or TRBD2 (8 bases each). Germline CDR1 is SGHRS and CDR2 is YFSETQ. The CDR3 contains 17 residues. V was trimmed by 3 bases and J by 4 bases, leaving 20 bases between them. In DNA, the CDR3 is TGCGCCAGCAGCTCCCGCGGACAGGGCGGGAGGTACAATGAGCAGTTCTTC. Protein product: CASSSRGQGGRYNEQFF.